These T cell receptor beta chains were read from a single sample in a study of control samples from healthy donors and cancer patients. Sequencing was performed with immunoSEQ multiplex PCR; in TCRdb, only in-frame clones are kept and a portion is missing. The sample lists 150,000 to 200,000 clones, 80% to 95% occurring once. Sequencing was carried out using blood. The origin of the receptors is a woman in her twenties or thirties in good health. Each CDR3 is given with its conserved first and last residue. The D gene is left open where the match is weak. The size entry is marked missing in some rows and otherwise reads once, few, many or a size class.

CDR3: CASSPLLGTEAFF; DNA: TGTGCCAGCAGTCCCCTTTTAGGCACTGAAGCTTTCTTT; J: TRBJ1-1; V: TRBV6-6; D: .; size: .
CDR3: CASSLGIGEQYF; DNA: TGTGCCAGCAGTTTAGGCATCGGTGAGCAGTACTTC; J: TRBJ2-7; V: TRBV12-3/TRBV12-4; D: .; size: .
CDR3: CASSLRDIQETQYF; DNA: TGTGCCAGCAGCTTAAGGGACATCCAAGAGACCCAGTACTTC; J: TRBJ2-5; V: TRBV7-9; D: .; size: .
CDR3: CATSDSGADRAETQYF; DNA: TGTGCCACCAGTGATTCCGGAGCGGACAGGGCTGAGACCCAGTACTTC; J: TRBJ2-5; V: TRBV24-1; D: TRBD1; size: .
CDR3: CASSQNRNTEAFF; DNA: TGTGCCAGCAGCCAAAACAGGAACACTGAAGCTTTCTTT; J: TRBJ1-1; V: TRBV11-3; D: .; size: .
CDR3: CASSSPGTPQEQFF; DNA: TGTGCCAGCAGTTCTCCCGGGACACCCCAAGAGCAGTTCTTC; J: TRBJ2-1; V: TRBV28; D: .; size: .
CDR3: CASSDIGTGDQDTQYF; DNA: TGCGCCAGCAGTGATATAGGGACAGGGGATCAAGATACGCAGTATTTT; J: TRBJ2-3; V: TRBV10-2; D: TRBD1; size: .
CDR3: CASSVQGDNEKLFF; DNA: TGTGCCAGCAGCGTGCAGGGGGATAATGAAAAACTGTTTTTT; J: TRBJ1-4; V: TRBV9; D: TRBD1; size: .
CDR3: CASSLASDWGPREKLFF; DNA: TGTGCCAGCAGCTTAGCGTCAGACTGGGGGCCTAGGGAAAAACTGTTTTTT; J: TRBJ1-4; V: TRBV7-8; D: .; size: .
CDR3: CASSYSGGGYEQYF; DNA: TGTGCCAGCAGTTACTCGGGAGGGGGCTACGAGCAGTACTTC; J: TRBJ2-7; V: TRBV6-5; D: .; size: .
CDR3: CASSQDGREQSYEQYF; DNA: TGTGCCAGCAGCCAAGACGGGCGGGAACAGAGCTACGAGCAGTACTTC; J: TRBJ2-7; V: TRBV4-2; D: .; size: few
CDR3: CSARPVTEAFF; DNA: TGCAGCGCCCGCCCCGTCACTGAAGCTTTCTTT; J: TRBJ1-1; V: TRBV29-1; D: .; size: few
CDR3: CASSPSTSYEQYF; DNA: TGCGCCAGCAGTCCCTCTACTTCCTACGAGCAGTACTTC; J: TRBJ2-7; V: TRBV23-1; D: .; size: .
CDR3: CASSPGTGFYEQYF; DNA: TGCGCCAGCAGCCCCGGGACAGGGTTCTACGAGCAGTACTTC; J: TRBJ2-7; V: TRBV5-1; D: TRBD1; size: .
CDR3: CASSLGGEANEQFF; DNA: TGTGCCAGCAGCTTAGGGGGAGAGGCTAATGAGCAGTTCTTC; J: TRBJ2-1; V: TRBV7-6; D: .; size: .
CDR3: CASSPTTSGRYEQYF; DNA: TGTGCCAGCTCACCAACTACTAGCGGGAGGTACGAGCAGTACTTC; J: TRBJ2-7; V: TRBV18; D: TRBD2; size: .
CDR3: CASSSRGGTSPLHF; DNA: TGTGCCAGCAGTTCGAGGGGTGGGACTTCACCCCTCCACTTT; J: TRBJ1-6; V: TRBV28; D: .; size: .
CDR3: CASSQASNEKLFF; DNA: TGTGCCAGCAGCCAAGCGTCTAATGAAAAACTGTTTTTT; J: TRBJ1-4; V: TRBV14; D: .; size: .
CDR3: CASSGLDRGRGETQYF; DNA: TGTGCCAGCAGTGGGTTAGACAGGGGCAGAGGAGAGACCCAGTACTTC; J: TRBJ2-5; V: TRBV25-1; D: TRBD1; size: .
CDR3: CASTTGTGVVWGQEKLFF; DNA: TGTGCCAGTACCACCGGGACAGGGGTCGTCTGGGGACAGGAAAAACTGTTTTTT; J: TRBJ1-4; V: TRBV19; D: TRBD1; size: once
CDR3: CATIRQGSGGELFF; DNA: TGTGCCACCATCCGACAGGGGTCGGGCGGGGAGCTGTTTTTT; J: TRBJ2-2; V: TRBV21-1; D: .; size: .
CDR3: CASSLFPTNEQYF; DNA: TGTGCCAGCAGCTTATTCCCAACAAACGAGCAGTACTTC; J: TRBJ2-7; V: TRBV7-8; D: .; size: once
CDR3: CASSGGTAYGYTF; DNA: TGTGCCAGCAGCGGGGGGACGGCCTATGGCTACACCTTC; J: TRBJ1-2; V: TRBV11-2; D: .; size: .
CDR3: CATSSLLGRLYYEQYF; DNA: TGTGCCACCAGCAGCCTCCTTGGCCGGCTATACTACGAGCAGTACTTC; J: TRBJ2-7; V: TRBV15; D: .; size: .
CDR3: CASSTGGRVQETQYF; DNA: TGTGCCAGCAGCACCGGCGGACGGGTCCAAGAGACCCAGTACTTC; J: TRBJ2-5; V: TRBV7-2; D: .; size: .
CDR3: CATSEGATGSSYEQYF; DNA: TGTGCCACCAGTGAGGGCGCGACAGGGAGCTCCTACGAGCAGTACTTC; J: TRBJ2-7; V: TRBV24-1; D: TRBD1; size: .
CDR3: CASAARGDTDTQYF; DNA: TGCGCCAGCGCTGCCCGGGGAGACACAGATACGCAGTATTTT; J: TRBJ2-3; V: TRBV5-1; D: .; size: .
CDR3: CASSSLAGGELFF; DNA: TGTGCCAGCAGCTCCCTAGCGGGCGGGGAGCTGTTTTTT; J: TRBJ2-2; V: TRBV7-2; D: TRBD2; size: .
CDR3: CASSIYDRGIFQNTDTQYF; DNA: TGTGCCAGTAGTATTTATGACAGGGGGATCTTCCAGAACACAGATACGCAGTATTTT; J: TRBJ2-3; V: TRBV19; D: TRBD1; size: .
CDR3: CASSFWGPHEQYF; DNA: TGTGCCAGCAGCTTCTGGGGTCCTCACGAGCAGTACTTC; J: TRBJ2-7; V: TRBV5-6; D: .; size: .
CDR3: CASSLQAGGTQYF; DNA: TGCGCCAGCAGCCTTCAAGCGGGAGGCACTCAGTATTTT; J: TRBJ2-3; V: TRBV5-1; D: TRBD2; size: .
CDR3: CASSRTGEGYEQYF; DNA: TGTGCCAGCAGCCGGACAGGGGAGGGCTACGAGCAGTACTTC; J: TRBJ2-7; V: TRBV9; D: TRBD1; size: .
CDR3: CASSDWGGELFF; DNA: TGTGCCAGCAGTGACTGGGGAGGGGAGCTGTTTTTT; J: TRBJ2-2; V: TRBV6-4; D: .; size: .
CDR3: CASSRGGVDTQYF; DNA: TGTGCCAGCAGTCGAGGGGGGGTAGATACGCAGTATTTT; J: TRBJ2-3; V: TRBV2; D: .; size: .
CDR3: CASSVGGSGVNTGELFF; DNA: TGTGCCAGCAGCGTAGGAGGGAGCGGGGTTAACACCGGGGAGCTGTTTTTT; J: TRBJ2-2; V: TRBV9; D: TRBD2; size: .
CDR3: CASSPRTLGYTF; DNA: TGTGCCAGCAGCCCGAGAACCTTGGGCTACACCTTC; J: TRBJ1-2; V: TRBV6-6; D: .; size: .
CDR3: CAGGGLAKFLDTQYF; DNA: TGTGCCGGGGGGGGACTAGCAAAATTTTTGGATACGCAGTATTTT; J: TRBJ2-3; V: TRBV6-5; D: TRBD2; size: .
CDR3: CAPPPQAGAGEQFF; DNA: TGTGCCCCTCCTCCGCAAGCGGGAGCTGGTGAGCAGTTCTTC; J: TRBJ2-1; V: TRBV30; D: TRBD2; size: .
CDR3: CASSRDRGEQYF; DNA: TGTGCCAGCAGCCGGGACAGGGGTGAGCAGTACTTC; J: TRBJ2-7; V: TRBV7-2; D: TRBD1; size: .
CDR3: CASSLRVGGSSPTDTQYF; DNA: TGTGCCAGCAGCTTAAGGGTAGGCGGGAGCTCTCCCACAGATACGCAGTATTTT; J: TRBJ2-3; V: TRBV7-6; D: TRBD2; size: .
CDR3: CASSPVDTQGDTQYF; DNA: TGTGCCAGCAGCCCCGTGGACACTCAGGGAGATACGCAGTATTTT; J: TRBJ2-3; V: TRBV6-5; D: .; size: once